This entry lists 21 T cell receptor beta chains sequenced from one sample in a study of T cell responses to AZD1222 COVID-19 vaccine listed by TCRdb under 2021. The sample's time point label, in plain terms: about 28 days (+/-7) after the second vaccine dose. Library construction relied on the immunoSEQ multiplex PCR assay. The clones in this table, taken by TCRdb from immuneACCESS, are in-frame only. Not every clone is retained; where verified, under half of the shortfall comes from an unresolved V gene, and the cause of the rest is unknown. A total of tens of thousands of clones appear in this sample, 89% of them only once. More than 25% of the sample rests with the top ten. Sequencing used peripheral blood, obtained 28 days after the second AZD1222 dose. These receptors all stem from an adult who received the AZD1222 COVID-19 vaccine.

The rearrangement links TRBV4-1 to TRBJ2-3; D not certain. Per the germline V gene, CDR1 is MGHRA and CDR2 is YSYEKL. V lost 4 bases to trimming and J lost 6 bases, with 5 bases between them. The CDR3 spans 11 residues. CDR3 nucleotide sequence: TGCGCCAGCAGCCGGACGGATACGCAGTATTTT. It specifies CASSRTDTQYF.

This chain's CDR3 is CASRPLLAGVNEQFF. CDR3 DNA sequence: TGTGCCAGCAGGCCTTTGTTAGCGGGAGTGAATGAGCAGTTCTTC. The chain links TRBV7-2 to TRBJ2-1; 9 bases match TRBD2. Germline loops: CDR1 SGHTA, CDR2 FQGNSA. With 6 bases clipped from V and 7 bases from J, the junction kept 10 bases outside the gene matches. This CDR3 spans 15 amino acids.

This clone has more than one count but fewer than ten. The DNA for the CDR3 is TGTGCCAGCAGTTACCCAAACCCGGACAGGTCGAATCAGCCCCAGCATTTT. Protein sequence: CASSYPNPDRSNQPQHF. V gene TRBV6-2 or TRBV6-3 combines with J gene TRBJ1-5; 7 bases line up with TRBD1. The germline gives CDR1 MNHEY, CDR2 SVGEGT. Losses at the gene ends were 2 bases for V and 4 bases for J; bases not matched to a gene: 11. This CDR3 is built from 17 residues.

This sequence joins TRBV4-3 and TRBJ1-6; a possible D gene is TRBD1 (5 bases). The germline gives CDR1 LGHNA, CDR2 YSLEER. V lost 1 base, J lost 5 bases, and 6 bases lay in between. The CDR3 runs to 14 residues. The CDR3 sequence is CASSQGGDNSPLHF. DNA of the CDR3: TGCGCCAGCAGCCAAGGAGGGGATAATTCACCCCTCCACTTT.

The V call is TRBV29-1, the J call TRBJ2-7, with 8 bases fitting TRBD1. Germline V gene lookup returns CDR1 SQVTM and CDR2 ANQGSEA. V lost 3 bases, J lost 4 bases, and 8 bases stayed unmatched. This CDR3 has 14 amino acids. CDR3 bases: TGCAGCGTTGAGATTCCAGGGGGCCGTTACGAGCAGTACTTC. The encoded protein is CSVEIPGGRYEQYF.

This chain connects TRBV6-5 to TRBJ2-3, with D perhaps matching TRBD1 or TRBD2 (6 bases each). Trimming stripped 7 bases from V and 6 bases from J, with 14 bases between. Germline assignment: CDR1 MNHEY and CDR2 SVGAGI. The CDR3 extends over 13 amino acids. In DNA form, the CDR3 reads TGTGCCAGCATAGGGGGGATAGGGGATACGCAGTATTTT. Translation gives CASIGGIGDTQYF.

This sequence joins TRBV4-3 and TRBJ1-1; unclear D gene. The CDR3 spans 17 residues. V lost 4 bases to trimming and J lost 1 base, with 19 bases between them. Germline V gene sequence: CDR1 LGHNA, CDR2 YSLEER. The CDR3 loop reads CASSLHSLQMGNTEAFF. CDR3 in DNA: TGCGCCAGCAGCCTCCATTCGTTACAGATGGGGAACACTGAAGCTTTCTTT.

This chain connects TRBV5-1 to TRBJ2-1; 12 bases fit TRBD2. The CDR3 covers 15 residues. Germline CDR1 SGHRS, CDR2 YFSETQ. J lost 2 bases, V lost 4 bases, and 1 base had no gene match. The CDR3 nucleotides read TGCGCCAGCAGCCGGACTAGCGGGGCCTACAATGAGCAGTTCTTC. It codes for CASSRTSGAYNEQFF.

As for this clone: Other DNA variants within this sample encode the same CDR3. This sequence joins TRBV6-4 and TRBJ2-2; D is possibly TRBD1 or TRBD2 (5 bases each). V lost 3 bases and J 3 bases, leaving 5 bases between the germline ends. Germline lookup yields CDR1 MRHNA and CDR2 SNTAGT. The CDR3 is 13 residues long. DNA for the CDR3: TGTGCCAGCAGTGAGGGGGACACCGGGGAGCTGTTTTTT. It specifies CASSEGDTGELFF.

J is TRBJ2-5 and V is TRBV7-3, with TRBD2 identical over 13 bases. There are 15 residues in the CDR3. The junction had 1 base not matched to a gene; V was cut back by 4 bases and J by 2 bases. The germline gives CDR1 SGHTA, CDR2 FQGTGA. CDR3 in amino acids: CASSSTSGGQETQYF. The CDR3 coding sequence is TGTGCCAGCAGCTCGACTAGCGGGGGGCAAGAGACCCAGTACTTC.

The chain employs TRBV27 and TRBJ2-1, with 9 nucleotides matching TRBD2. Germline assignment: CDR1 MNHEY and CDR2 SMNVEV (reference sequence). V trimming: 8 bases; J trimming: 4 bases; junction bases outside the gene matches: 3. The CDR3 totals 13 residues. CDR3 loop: CASGTSNYNEQFF. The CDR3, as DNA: TGTGCCAGCGGGACTAGCAATTACAATGAGCAGTTCTTC.

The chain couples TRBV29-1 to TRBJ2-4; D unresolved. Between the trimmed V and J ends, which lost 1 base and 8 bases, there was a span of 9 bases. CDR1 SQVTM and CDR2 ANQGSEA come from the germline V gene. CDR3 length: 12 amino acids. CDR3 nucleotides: TGCAGCGTTGAAGTGGATTCGCACATTCAGTACTTC. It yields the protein CSVEVDSHIQYF.

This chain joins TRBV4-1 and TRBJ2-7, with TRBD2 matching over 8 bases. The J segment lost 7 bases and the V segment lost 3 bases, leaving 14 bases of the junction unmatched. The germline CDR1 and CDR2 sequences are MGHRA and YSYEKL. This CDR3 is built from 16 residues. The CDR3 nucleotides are TGCGCCAGCAGCCATGGCGGGAGGCATGGCTCGAGGGAGCAGTACTTC. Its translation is CASSHGGRHGSREQYF.

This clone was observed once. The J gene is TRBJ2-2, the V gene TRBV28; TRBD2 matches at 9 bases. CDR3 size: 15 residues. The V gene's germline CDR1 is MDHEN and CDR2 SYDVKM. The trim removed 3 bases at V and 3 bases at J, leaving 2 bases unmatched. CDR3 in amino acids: CASSFLAGDTGELFF. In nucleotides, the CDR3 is TGTGCCAGCAGTTTTTTAGCGGGAGACACCGGGGAGCTGTTTTTT.

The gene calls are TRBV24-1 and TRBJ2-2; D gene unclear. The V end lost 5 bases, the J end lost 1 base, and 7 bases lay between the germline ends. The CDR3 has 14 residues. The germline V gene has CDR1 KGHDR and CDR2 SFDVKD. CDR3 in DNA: TGTGCCACCAGTGCCCGGCAGAACACCGGGGAGCTGTTTTTT. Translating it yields CATSARQNTGELFF.

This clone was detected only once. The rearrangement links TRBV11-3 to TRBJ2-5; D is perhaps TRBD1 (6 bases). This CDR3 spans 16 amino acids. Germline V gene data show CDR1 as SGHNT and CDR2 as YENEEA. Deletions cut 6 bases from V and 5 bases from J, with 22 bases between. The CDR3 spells CASRPPATGPGETQYF. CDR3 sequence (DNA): TGTGCCAGCAGACCGCCCGCGACAGGCCCGGGGGAGACCCAGTACTTC.

CDR3 coding DNA: TGCGCCAGCAGTGATGTGGGACAGGGTGATGAAGATACGCAGTATTTT. This sequence encodes CASSDVGQGDEDTQYF. The rearrangement links TRBV10-1 to TRBJ2-3; 9 nucleotides line up with TRBD1. Germline lookup yields CDR1 WNHNN and CDR2 SYGVQD (reference sequence). The CDR3 covers 16 residues. V lost 3 bases and J lost 5; bases outside the gene matches: 9.

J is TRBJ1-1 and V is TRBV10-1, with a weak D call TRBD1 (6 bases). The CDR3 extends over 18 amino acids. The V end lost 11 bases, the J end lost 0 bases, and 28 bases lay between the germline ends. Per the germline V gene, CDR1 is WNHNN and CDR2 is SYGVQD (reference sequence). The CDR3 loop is CASEKIERDICMNTEAFF. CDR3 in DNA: TGCGCCTCCGAGAAAATCGAGAGGGACATATGCATGAACACTGAAGCTTTCTTT.

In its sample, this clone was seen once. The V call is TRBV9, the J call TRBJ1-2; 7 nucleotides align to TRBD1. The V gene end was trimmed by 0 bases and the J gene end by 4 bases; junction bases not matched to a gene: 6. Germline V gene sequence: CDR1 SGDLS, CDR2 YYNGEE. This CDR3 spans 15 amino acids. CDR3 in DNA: TGTGCCAGCAGCGTAGCGGGACAGCCCCGCTATGGCTACACCTTC. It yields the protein CASSVAGQPRYGYTF.

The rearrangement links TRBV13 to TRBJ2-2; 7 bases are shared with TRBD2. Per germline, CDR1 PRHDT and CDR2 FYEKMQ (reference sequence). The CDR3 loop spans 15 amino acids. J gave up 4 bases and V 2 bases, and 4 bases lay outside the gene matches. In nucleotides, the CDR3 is TGTGCCAGCAGCTTAAGTGGGAGGGCCACCGGGGAGCTGTTTTTT. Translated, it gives CASSLSGRATGELFF.

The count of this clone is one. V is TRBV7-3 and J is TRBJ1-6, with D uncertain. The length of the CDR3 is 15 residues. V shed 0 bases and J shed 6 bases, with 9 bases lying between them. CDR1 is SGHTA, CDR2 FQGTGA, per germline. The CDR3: CASSLTSQPNSPLHF. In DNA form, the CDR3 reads TGTGCCAGCAGCTTAACGTCACAGCCTAATTCACCCCTCCACTTT.